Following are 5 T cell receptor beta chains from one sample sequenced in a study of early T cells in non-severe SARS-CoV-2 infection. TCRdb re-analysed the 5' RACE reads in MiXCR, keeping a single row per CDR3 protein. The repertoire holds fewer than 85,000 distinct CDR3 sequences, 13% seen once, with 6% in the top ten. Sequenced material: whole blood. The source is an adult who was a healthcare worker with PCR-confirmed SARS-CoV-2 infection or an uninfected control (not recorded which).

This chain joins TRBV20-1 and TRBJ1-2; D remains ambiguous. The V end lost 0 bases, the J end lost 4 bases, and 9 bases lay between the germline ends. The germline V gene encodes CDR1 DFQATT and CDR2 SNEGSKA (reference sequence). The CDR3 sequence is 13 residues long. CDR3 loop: CSARETGIYGYTF. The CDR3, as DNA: TGCAGTGCTAGAGAAACCGGGATCTATGGCTACACCTTC.

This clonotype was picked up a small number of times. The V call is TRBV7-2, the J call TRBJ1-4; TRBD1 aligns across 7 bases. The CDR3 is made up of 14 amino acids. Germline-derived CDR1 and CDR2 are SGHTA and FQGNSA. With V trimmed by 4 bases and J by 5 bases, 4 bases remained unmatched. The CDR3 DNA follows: TGTGCCAGCAGCTCCGTGACAGGGAATGAAAAACTGTTTTTT. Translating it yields CASSSVTGNEKLFF.

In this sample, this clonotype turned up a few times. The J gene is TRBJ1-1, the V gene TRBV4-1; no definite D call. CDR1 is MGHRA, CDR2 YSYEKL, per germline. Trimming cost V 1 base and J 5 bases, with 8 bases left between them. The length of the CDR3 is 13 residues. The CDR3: CASSQGRATEAFF. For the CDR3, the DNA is TGCGCCAGCAGCCAAGGCCGGGCTACTGAAGCTTTCTTT.

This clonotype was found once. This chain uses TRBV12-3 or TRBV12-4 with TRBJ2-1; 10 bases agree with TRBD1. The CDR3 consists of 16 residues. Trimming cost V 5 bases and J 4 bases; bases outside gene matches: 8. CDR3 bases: TGTGCCAGCAGTCTGGGTGGACAGGGGGATTACAATGAGCAGTTCTTC. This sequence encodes CASSLGGQGDYNEQFF.

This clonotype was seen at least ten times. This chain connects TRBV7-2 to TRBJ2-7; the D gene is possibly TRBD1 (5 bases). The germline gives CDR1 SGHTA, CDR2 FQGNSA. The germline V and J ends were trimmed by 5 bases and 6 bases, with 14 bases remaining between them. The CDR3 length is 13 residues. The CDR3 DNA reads TGTGCCAGCAGCCAGGGTCCGTATCTCGAGCAGTACTTC. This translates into CASSQGPYLEQYF.